Listed here are 24 T cell receptor beta chains from one sample, sequenced in a study of CD8+ T cells in alopecia areata. cDNA prepared by RNA extraction and subsequent reverse transcription served as the template for sequencing. Sequenced by immunoSEQ multiplex PCR; TCRdb stores in-frame clones only, minus some. The sample carries 50,000 to 65,000 clones, 35% to 55% recorded once. Treatment in this sample: oral pan-JAK inhibitor, 5-10 mg twice daily. The sequencing here drew on CD8+ T cells sorted from blood, taken at roughly week 38, from a patient treated with tofacitinib. The receptors here all came from a human donor with alopecia areata.

J is TRBJ2-1 and V is TRBV29-1; D is undetermined. The V and J ends lost 2 bases and 2 bases respectively, with 7 bases between them. CDR3 length equals 13 residues. CDR1 is SQVTM, CDR2 ANQGSEA, per germline. The CDR3 region has the DNA TGCAGCGTTGAACGCGTACCCTACAATGAGCAGTTCTTC. This encodes CSVERVPYNEQFF.

This clone was counted only a few times. V and J are TRBV29-1 and TRBJ2-1; 12 nucleotides agree with TRBD2. The junction had 7 bases not matched to a gene; V was cut back by 4 bases and J by 9 bases. There are 14 residues in the CDR3. Germline CDR1 is SQVTM and CDR2 is ANQGSEA. CDR3 region: CSVVLLAGGVEQFF. Written as DNA, the CDR3 is TGCAGCGTTGTTCTTCTAGCGGGAGGGGTTGAGCAGTTCTTC.

The gene calls are TRBV11-3 and TRBJ2-5; D perhaps matches TRBD1 (6 bases). This CDR3 has 16 residues. In germline, CDR1 is SGHNT, CDR2 YENEEA. V lost 5 bases and J 5 bases, leaving 21 bases between the germline ends. The CDR3 sequence is CASSPHGARGGETQYF. CDR3 nucleotide sequence: TGTGCCAGCAGCCCACATGGGGCCAGGGGCGGGGAGACCCAGTACTTC.

This clone has more than one count but fewer than ten. The chain combines TRBV30 with TRBJ1-1; D not certain. The CDR3 extends over 13 amino acids. CDR1 is GTSNPN, CDR2 SVGIG, per germline (reference sequence). Trimming pared 6 bases from V and 0 bases from J, leaving 11 bases between. In nucleotides, the CDR3 is TGTGCCTGCTCCTTACAGATGAACACTGAAGCTTTCTTT. It translates to CACSLQMNTEAFF.

This clone was counted between two and nine times. The gene calls are TRBV4-2 and TRBJ2-1; D is possibly TRBD2 (5 bases). Trimming took 0 bases from V and 13 from J, leaving 13 bases between them. Per the germline V gene, CDR1 is LGHNA and CDR2 is YNFKEQ. CDR3 length: 13 amino acids. CDR3: CASSQEAFREQFF. The CDR3, as DNA: TGTGCCAGCAGCCAAGAGGCCTTTCGGGAACAGTTCTTC.

A few counts support this clone. The genes are TRBV27 and TRBJ2-7; D may be TRBD1 (5 bases). CDR1 is MNHEY and CDR2 is SMNVEV in the germline V gene (reference sequence). The CDR3 is made up of 14 amino acids. Trimming left V 3 bases short and J 5 bases short, with 14 bases between. CDR3 loop: CASSFFGAMDEQYF. Written as DNA, the CDR3 is TGTGCCAGCAGTTTCTTTGGGGCGATGGACGAGCAGTACTTC.

The chain uses TRBV29-1 and TRBJ2-5; unclear D gene. The end of the DNA fits TRBJ2-7 better, so the J call may be wrong. Germline V gene data show CDR1 as SQVTM and CDR2 as ANQGSEA. The CDR3 has 13 residues. CDR3 amino acids: CSVRGLSSYEQYF. In DNA, the CDR3 is TGCAGCGTTCGAGGCCTTAGCTCCTACGAGCAGTACTTC.

The sample holds many counts of this clone. The rearrangement joins TRBV4-1 to TRBJ2-1; no definite D call. The CDR3 totals 14 residues. Trimming stripped 1 base from V and 7 bases from J, with 11 bases between. Per the germline V gene, CDR1 is MGHRA and CDR2 is YSYEKL. The CDR3, as DNA: TGCGCCAGCAGCCAAGCTGTCATAGCTAATGAGCAGTTCTTC. Amino acid sequence: CASSQAVIANEQFF.

The chain uses TRBV7-9 and TRBJ2-1; TRBD2 matches 12 bases. CDR1 and CDR2 (germline): SEHNR, FQNEAQ (reference sequence). This CDR3 is 16 amino acids long. Trimming took 4 bases from V and 9 from J; bases not matched to a gene: 10. The CDR3 region has the DNA TGTGCCAGCAGCTCTGAGGCTAGCGGGAGGGCCCCTGAGCAGTTCTTC. Translating gives CASSSEASGRAPEQFF.

The genes are TRBV6-5 and TRBJ2-3; either TRBD1 or TRBD2 may fit D (5 bases each). The germline V and J ends were trimmed by 7 bases and 0 bases, with 11 bases remaining between them. CDR3 length equals 14 residues. Germline V CDR1 and CDR2: MNHEY, SVGAGI. The CDR3, as DNA: TGTGCCAGCACCTACCGGGGCAGCACAGATACGCAGTATTTT. It specifies CASTYRGSTDTQYF.

The chain combines TRBV29-1 with TRBJ1-2; 7 positions match TRBD1. The germline gives CDR1 SQVTM, CDR2 ANQGSEA. The V segment lost 1 base and the J segment 8 bases; nucleotides outside the gene matches: 10. The CDR3 contains 14 residues. The CDR3 nucleotides are TGCAGCGTTGAAGGCCCAGAAGGGGGCGACGGCTACACCTTC. Residues: CSVEGPEGGDGYTF.

This rearrangement joins TRBV30 to TRBJ2-7, with D uncertain. The CDR3 length is 14 residues. V was clipped by 0 bases and J by 2 bases, with 11 bases between them. Germline V gene sequence: CDR1 GTSNPN, CDR2 SVGIG (reference sequence). The CDR3 region has the DNA TGTGCCTGGAGTGTTTGGGAAAGGGCCTACGAGCAGTACTTC. Protein sequence: CAWSVWERAYEQYF.

This clone has more than one count but fewer than ten. The V call is TRBV29-1, the J call TRBJ2-7; tentative D call: TRBD2 (5 bases). The CDR3 is made up of 13 amino acids. Per the germline V gene, CDR1 is SQVTM and CDR2 is ANQGSEA. With 5 bases removed from V and 3 bases from J, the gap between germline ends came to 14 bases. CDR3: CSVRETPSYEQYF. CDR3 bases: TGCAGCGTTAGGGAGACACCGAGCTACGAGCAGTACTTC.

This clone was counted a few times. The chain joins TRBV7-9 to TRBJ2-1, with 10 bases matching TRBD2. CDR1 SEHNR and CDR2 FQNEAQ come from the germline V gene (reference sequence). Trimming removed 10 bases from V and 3 bases from J; junction bases left unmatched: 18. The CDR3 runs 18 residues. The CDR3 protein is CATYGGLAGVVGYNEQFF. The CDR3 DNA is TGTGCCACCTACGGCGGGCTAGCGGGAGTAGTGGGCTACAATGAGCAGTTCTTC.

J is TRBJ2-1 and V is TRBV30; 10 nucleotides line up with TRBD2. The germline gives CDR1 GTSNPN, CDR2 SVGIG (reference sequence). The CDR3 extends over 13 amino acids. The CDR3 loop reads CAAGTSDYNEQFF. The CDR3 DNA reads as TGTGCAGCCGGGACTAGCGACTACAATGAGCAGTTCTTC.

Only a few counts were recorded for this clone. V is TRBV25-1 and J is TRBJ2-7; no definite D call. Looked up from germline, CDR1 is MGHDK and CDR2 is SYGVNS. CDR3 length: 13 amino acids. V was cut by 3 bases and J by 6 bases, with 12 bases left in between. CDR3 amino acids: CASSDNNALEQYF. DNA of the CDR3: TGTGCCAGCAGTGATAATAATGCTCTCGAGCAGTACTTC.

This clone is a singleton in its sample. The V call is TRBV30, the J call TRBJ1-3; D uncertain. In germline, CDR1 is GTSNPN, CDR2 SVGIG (reference sequence). Trimming left V 4 bases short and J 0 bases short, with 22 bases between. The CDR3 runs 18 residues. The CDR3 DNA is TGTGCCTGGAAACTGCCCCACCCGGGTCCGAGCTCTGGAAACACCATATATTTT. The encoded protein is CAWKLPHPGPSSGNTIYF.

CDR3 DNA sequence: TGTGCCAGCAGCTCGACAGGGTACACTGAAGCTTTCTTT. This sequence encodes CASSSTGYTEAFF. This chain joins TRBV7-2 and TRBJ1-1; 7 bases agree with TRBD1. Germline-derived CDR1 and CDR2 are SGHTA and FQGNSA. The ends lost 4 bases at V and 3 bases at J; junction bases unmatched: 2. The CDR3 has 13 amino acids.

There are a few counts of this clone. The gene calls are TRBV25-1 and TRBJ2-5, with TRBD1 identical over 7 bases. Germline-derived CDR1 and CDR2 are MGHDK and SYGVNS. Trimming cost V 4 bases and J 4 bases; bases outside gene matches: 6. This CDR3 is 14 amino acids long. The DNA of the CDR3 is TGTGCCAGCAGTGGAGGGACAGAAATAGAGACCCAGTACTTC. Protein sequence: CASSGGTEIETQYF.

This clone was observed a handful of times. V gene TRBV29-1 combines with J gene TRBJ2-2; D remains ambiguous. The CDR3 consists of 12 residues. From germline, CDR1 is SQVTM and CDR2 ANQGSEA. V dropped 4 bases and J dropped 6 bases, with 9 bases sitting between them. This CDR3 is CSVVKASGELFF. For the CDR3, the DNA is TGCAGCGTTGTAAAGGCGTCCGGGGAGCTGTTTTTT.

This chain uses TRBV5-6 with TRBJ1-1; 9 bases fit TRBD1. The CDR3 runs to 15 residues. The trim removed 4 bases at V and 1 base at J, leaving 5 bases unmatched. Germline V gene lookup returns CDR1 SGHDT and CDR2 YYEEEE. The CDR3 protein is CASSPEDRGNTEAFF. The CDR3 DNA reads as TGTGCCAGCAGCCCAGAGGACAGGGGGAACACTGAAGCTTTCTTT.

Only a few counts were recorded for this clone. This rearrangement joins TRBV29-1 to TRBJ1-2, with a possible D match to TRBD1 (5 bases). The CDR3 spans 14 residues. Between the trimmed V and J ends, which lost 1 base and 8 bases, there was a span of 17 bases. Per germline, CDR1 SQVTM and CDR2 ANQGSEA. The CDR3, as DNA: TGCAGCGTTGAAGGACCACAGGAAAGGAGAGGCTACACCTTC. Translated, it gives CSVEGPQERRGYTF.

The chain couples TRBV7-2 to TRBJ2-6; TRBD1 is a possible D gene (6 bases). Trimming cost V 6 bases and J 3 bases, with 12 bases left between them. The CDR3 covers 15 residues. The V gene's germline CDR1 is SGHTA and CDR2 FQGNSA. CDR3 protein: CASRDSPHGANVLTF. The CDR3 nucleotides read TGTGCCAGCAGGGACAGTCCTCATGGGGCCAACGTCCTGACTTTC. The entire variable domain, with the rest obtained from reference TRBV7-2 and TRBJ2-6, is as follows: GAGVSQSPSNKVTEKGKDVELRCDPISGHTALYWYRQSLGQGLEFLIYFQGNSAPDKSGLPSDRFSAERTGGSVSTLTIQRTQQEDSAVYLCASRDSPHGANVLTFGAGSRLTVL.

CDR3 loop: CASSPGWAEETQYF. The CDR3 nucleotides are TGTGCCAGCAGCCCCGGCTGGGCGGAAGAGACCCAGTACTTC. The chain links TRBV7-9 to TRBJ2-5; D not certain. Germline V lookup: CDR1 SEHNR, CDR2 FQNEAQ (reference sequence). V lost 5 bases and J lost 3, with 13 bases in between. This CDR3 spans 14 amino acids.